This T cell receptor (beta chain) was profiled in a study of blood T cell repertoires in COVID-19. Those enrolled in Seattle joined during active infection and were followed longitudinally afterward. CDR3 length: 17 amino acids. CDR1 is SEHNR and CDR2 is FQNEAQ in the germline V gene (reference sequence). Trimming took 4 bases from V and 2 from J; bases not matched to a gene: 12. Profiled with immunoSEQ multiplex PCR; TCRdb holds only in-frame clones, not every one. The sample lists some 450,000 clones, around 90% occurring once. This sequence joins TRBV7-9 and TRBJ2-3; 7 bases align to TRBD1. This clonotype originated in a man aged 18 to 30 with COVID-19, enrolled during active disease. Material: peripheral blood. The CDR3 sequence is CASSSPRQGWDTDTQYF. Written as DNA, the CDR3 is TGTGCCAGCAGCTCGCCCAGACAGGGCTGGGACACAGATACGCAGTATTTT.